This TCR beta chain was sequenced for a study of T cell responses to AZD1222 COVID-19 vaccine. Overall study findings and caveats: Targeting of unmutated variant regions was reportedly seen in nearly half of spike-specific TCRs.

Regarding this clone: Its specificity is unknown.

The CDR3 consists of 14 residues. J lost 9 bases, V lost 3 bases, and 4 bases had no gene match. In germline, CDR1 is LNHDA, CDR2 SQIVND (reference sequence). Method: immunoSEQ multiplex PCR; TCRdb's copy keeps in-frame clones and lacks some. The repertoire consists of about 120,000 clones, with over 75% occurring once and the leading ten covering around 7.2%. This clonotype was sampled from an adult in good health. The sequencing used peripheral blood, collected on day 0 of AZD1222 vaccination. The V gene is TRBV19, the J gene TRBJ1-6; 8 bases fit TRBD1. The CDR3 DNA reads TGTGCCAGTAGTATGGACAGGGAGGCTTCACCCCTCCACTTT. Encoded protein: CASSMDREASPLHF.